These T cell receptor beta chains were read from a single sample in a study of blood T cell repertoires in COVID-19. Generated by immunoSEQ multiplex PCR, the TCRdb table keeps only in-frame clones and is missing some. The table has roughly 120,000 clones, 75% to 90% seen once. The sequenced sample was peripheral blood. The receptors come from a man in his 70s with acute or convalescent COVID-19. Each CDR3 is given with its conserved first and last residue. A D gene is named only where the DNA matches it firmly. Only some rows state a clone size, as once, few, many or a class for expanded clones.

CDR3 length,clone size,J gene,D gene,V gene,CDR3 DNA,CDR3 protein
15,NA,TRBJ1-2,NA,TRBV19,TGTGCCAGTAGTCAATCGACGGAACAGGCTTATGGCTACACCTTC,CASSQSTEQAYGYTF
13,NA,TRBJ1-1,NA,TRBV7-9,TGTGCCAGCAGCTTATTGGCAAACACTGAAGCTTTCTTT,CASSLLANTEAFF
14,NA,TRBJ2-3,NA,TRBV10-3,TGTGCCATCGGGAGGACATCGGACACAGATACGCAGTATTTT,CAIGRTSDTDTQYF
14,NA,TRBJ2-5,NA,TRBV7-2,TGTGCCAGCAGCCCCGGGGGGCGTCAAGAGACCCAGTACTTC,CASSPGGRQETQYF
14,NA,TRBJ2-1,TRBD2,TRBV7-3,TGTGCCAGCAGCTACGGGGGGGCCTACAATGAGCAGTTCTTC,CASSYGGAYNEQFF
15,NA,TRBJ2-2,NA,TRBV28,TGTGCCAGCAGGGACGGGGGTTCGAACACCGGGGAGCTGTTTTTT,CASRDGGSNTGELFF
14,NA,TRBJ2-7,TRBD1,TRBV27,TGTGCCAGCGACTCCGGGACAGGGTCCTACGAGCAGTACTTC,CASDSGTGSYEQYF
13,NA,TRBJ2-5,NA,TRBV18,TGTGCCAGCTCACCGGGACTGGCGAAGACCCAGTACTTC,CASSPGLAKTQYF
13,once,TRBJ2-7,TRBD1,TRBV7-8,TGTGCCAGCAGCCTGGACAGGGTAAGCGAGCAGTACTTC,CASSLDRVSEQYF
16,NA,TRBJ2-1,NA,TRBV6-2/TRBV6-3,TGTGCCAGCAGCCTCGGGGGGCCCCTCTCCTACAATGAGCAGTTCTTC,CASSLGGPLSYNEQFF
16,NA,TRBJ2-5,TRBD2,TRBV5-6,TGTGCCAGCAGCACCGGGACTAGCGGTTGGAGGGAGACCCAGTACTTC,CASSTGTSGWRETQYF
15,once,TRBJ2-3,TRBD2,TRBV5-1,TGCGCCAGCAGCTTGGCCCTAGCGGGGGGAGATACGCAGTATTTT,CASSLALAGGDTQYF
15,NA,TRBJ1-3,NA,TRBV5-1,TGCGCCAGCAGCTTGGCCACTGCTCCCGGAAACACCATATATTTT,CASSLATAPGNTIYF
14,NA,TRBJ1-2,TRBD1,TRBV5-5,TGTGCCAGCAGCTTGGGGACAGGGGGTGCTGGCTACACCTTC,CASSLGTGGAGYTF
15,NA,TRBJ2-5,TRBD2,TRBV9,TGTGCCAGCAGCGTTGCTAGCGGGGGCGGAGAGACCCAGTACTTC,CASSVASGGGETQYF
17,NA,TRBJ2-2,TRBD2,TRBV3-1/TRBV3-2,TGTGCCAGCAGCCAAGGGGGACTAGCGGGGAACACCGGGGAGCTGTTTTTT,CASSQGGLAGNTGELFF
16,NA,TRBJ2-3,TRBD2,TRBV25-1,TGTGCCAGCAGTGGTAGCGGGGGCCTCAACACAGATACGCAGTATTTT,CASSGSGGLNTDTQYF
16,many,TRBJ1-3,TRBD1,TRBV4-2,TGTGCCAGCAGCCAAGAAGCCAGGGGGTCAGGAAACACCATATATTTT,CASSQEARGSGNTIYF
10,NA,TRBJ1-2,NA,TRBV12-3/TRBV12-4,TGTGCCAGCAGTTGGAGGGAGCACACCTTC,CASSWREHTF
15,once,TRBJ2-1,NA,TRBV11-1,TGTGCCAGCAGGTTAACCTCTGCGGGGGCCAATGAGCAGTTCTTC,CASRLTSAGANEQFF
16,NA,TRBJ2-7,NA,TRBV5-6,TGTGCCAGCAGCTTGCCAGAGACGCGGGGCCTATACGAGCAGTACTTC,CASSLPETRGLYEQYF
17,NA,TRBJ1-2,TRBD1,TRBV5-6,TGTGCCAGCAGTACCGGGACAGGGGGTTTTTGGGACTATGGCTACACCTTC,CASSTGTGGFWDYGYTF
14,NA,TRBJ1-6,NA,TRBV14,TGTGCCAGCAGCCTGGTGCAGGGGAATTCACCCCTCCACTTT,CASSLVQGNSPLHF
13,NA,TRBJ1-6,NA,TRBV25-1,TGTGCCAGCAGTGGCAGTATTAATTCACCCCTCCACTTT,CASSGSINSPLHF
14,NA,TRBJ1-1,NA,TRBV11-1,TGTGCCAGCAGCTTAAGGCAGGTCGGCACTGAAGCTTTCTTT,CASSLRQVGTEAFF
15,NA,TRBJ1-1,NA,TRBV7-9,TGTGCCAGCAGCTCCCAGGGAGGTCTCCTCACTGAAGCTTTCTTT,CASSSQGGLLTEAFF
15,NA,TRBJ1-2,TRBD1,TRBV11-2,TGTGCCAGCAGCTCCTGGACAGGGGTTACCTATGGCTACACCTTC,CASSSWTGVTYGYTF
16,NA,TRBJ2-7,TRBD1,TRBV9,TGTGCCAGCAGCCCAGCCGGGACAGGGGGTTCCTACGAGCAGTACTTC,CASSPAGTGGSYEQYF
15,once,TRBJ1-2,NA,TRBV23-1,TGCGCCAGCAGTCAATCGGCAGGGCAGGGCTATGGCTACACCTTC,CASSQSAGQGYGYTF
14,once,TRBJ2-7,TRBD1,TRBV2,TGTGCCAGCACCCGACAGGGGGTTGGTGGCGAGCAGTACTTC,CASTRQGVGGEQYF
18,NA,TRBJ2-2,TRBD1,TRBV24-1,TGTGCCACCAGTGATTCTCCCGGGGGACAGGGCGTCACCGGGGAGCTGTTTTTT,CATSDSPGGQGVTGELFF
13,NA,TRBJ1-2,NA,TRBV12-3/TRBV12-4,TGTGCCAGCAGTTTAGGGCCAAACTATGGCTACACCTTC,CASSLGPNYGYTF
14,NA,TRBJ1-1,TRBD1,TRBV2,TGTGCCAGCAGTTCGGACAGGAACGTCCTTGAAGCTTTCTTT,CASSSDRNVLEAFF
13,few,TRBJ2-2,TRBD1,TRBV19,TGTGCCAGTAGTATAAGGGGGCACGGGGAGCTGTTTTTT,CASSIRGHGELFF
15,NA,TRBJ1-6,NA,TRBV5-4,TGTGCCAGCAGCTTTTTGGGGGGAGACGGGTCACCCCTCCACTTT,CASSFLGGDGSPLHF
17,NA,TRBJ2-2,NA,TRBV19,TGTGCCAGTAGTATTTGGGTCGGGCAGGGGAGCACCGGGGAGCTGTTTTTT,CASSIWVGQGSTGELFF
15,NA,TRBJ2-1,NA,TRBV11-3,TGTGCCAGCAGCGGAGGCGGAGGGAGCTACAATGAGCAGTTCTTC,CASSGGGGSYNEQFF
13,NA,TRBJ1-2,NA,TRBV6-2/TRBV6-3,TGTGCCAGCAGTTACTCGGGGGGATACGGCTACACCTTC,CASSYSGGYGYTF
16,NA,TRBJ2-7,NA,TRBV6-1,TGTGCCAGCAGTGACCAGGCGAGCACACGTTACTACGAGCAGTACTTC,CASSDQASTRYYEQYF
14,NA,TRBJ1-1,NA,TRBV21-1,TGTGCCAGCAGCAAAGGAGGGCAGGTTGGGGAAGCTTTCTTT,CASSKGGQVGEAFF
15,NA,TRBJ2-1,NA,TRBV7-8,TGTGCCAGCAGCTTGAGGACAGAACGGTACAATGAGCAGTTCTTC,CASSLRTERYNEQFF
15,NA,TRBJ1-6,TRBD1,TRBV30,TGTGCCTGGAGGCAGGGGGGCTCCTATAATTCACCCCTCCACTTT,CAWRQGGSYNSPLHF
15,NA,TRBJ2-5,TRBD1,TRBV18,TGTGCCAGCTCACCACCCTGGACAGGGGGAGAGACCCAGTACTTC,CASSPPWTGGETQYF
13,NA,TRBJ2-5,NA,TRBV5-1,TGCGCCAGCAGCTTGGGCGGTGGGGAGACCCAGTACTTC,CASSLGGGETQYF
15,once,TRBJ1-6,NA,TRBV6-5,TGTGCCAGCAGTTTACAGGGCCGTCCTAATTCACCCCTCCACTTT,CASSLQGRPNSPLHF
15,NA,TRBJ1-6,NA,TRBV5-6,TGTGCCAGCAGCCGTACGGGGACTCGTGATTCACCCCTCCACTTT,CASSRTGTRDSPLHF
14,NA,TRBJ2-5,NA,TRBV10-2,TGCGCCAGCAGCCAGGACGCAGGGGAAGAGACCCAGTACTTC,CASSQDAGEETQYF
15,once,TRBJ2-5,TRBD2,TRBV9,TGTGCCAGCAGCGTAGGGACTAGCGGAGAAGAGACCCAGTACTTC,CASSVGTSGEETQYF
17,NA,TRBJ2-2,TRBD2,TRBV5-1,TGCGCCAGCAGCCTCCAGGGACTAGCGGGGGGCACCGGGGAGCTGTTTTTT,CASSLQGLAGGTGELFF
14,few,TRBJ1-3,NA,TRBV7-8,TGTGCCAGCACTCAGGGCATCTCTGGAAACACCATATATTTT,CASTQGISGNTIYF
16,NA,TRBJ1-6,NA,TRBV3-1/TRBV3-2,TGTGCCAGCAGCCAAGGCCTCGCTCCGGGAGGTTCACCCCTCCACTTT,CASSQGLAPGGSPLHF
15,NA,TRBJ1-6,NA,TRBV30,TGTGCCTGGACTCCCGGGAGTATAGCTCATTCACCCCTCCACTTT,CAWTPGSIAHSPLHF